This T cell receptor (beta chain) was sequenced in a study of PD-1 blockade in mismatch repair-deficient tumors. As concerns this clone: The antigen remains unidentified.

Broader study findings: About 4.5% of the 142 peptide-expanded blood TCRs were also found in tumor. Tumor-resident clones, often absent from pretreatment blood, expanded after pembrolizumab and then contracted.

Profiled with immunoSEQ multiplex PCR; TCRdb holds only in-frame clones, not every one. This sample has about 15,000 clones; around 83% occur once, and the top ten carry under 6%. The time point: roughly ten-day in vitro stimulation with candidate neoantigen peptide 6. Cells were stimulated around ten days with each of 7 or 8 ELISpot-reactive neoantigens. The CDR3 is 14 amino acids. V lost 2 bases to trimming and J lost 4 bases, with 11 bases between them. Per the germline V gene, CDR1 is SNHLY and CDR2 is FYNNEI. This chain connects TRBV2 to TRBJ1-1; no firm D call. Here the sequenced sample was cells cultured in vitro, taken from a patient treated with pembrolizumab. This sequence was found in an adult with mismatch repair-deficient cancer. The CDR3 region is CASSEMGFGTEAFF. DNA for the CDR3: TGTGCCAGCAGTGAAATGGGGTTTGGCACTGAAGCTTTCTTT.